Listed below are T cell receptor beta chains from one sample, sequenced in a study of blood T cell repertoires in COVID-19. Clones were read by immunoSEQ multiplex PCR, and TCRdb kept only the in-frame ones, dropping some. The table lists 250,000 or so clones, 65% to 85% of them singletons. The material sequenced was peripheral blood. These receptors were obtained from a human donor in a cohort sampled during active COVID-19. Both conserved end residues are part of each CDR3. Each record gives: CDR3 DNA, CDR3 protein, J gene, clone size, CDR3 length, D gene, V gene. A D gene is named only where the DNA matches it firmly. Some rows mark clone size as missing; the rest say once, few, many or name a class of expanded clone.

cdr3_nt: TGTGCCATCAGTGGGGGGACTACGAATGAGCAGTTCTTC
cdr3_aa: CAISGGTTNEQFF
j_call: TRBJ2-1
clone_size: -
cdr3_length: 13
d_call: TRBD2
v_call: TRBV10-3

cdr3_nt: TGTGCCATCAGTGAATCGATTAGCGGGAACTACGAGCAGTACTTC
cdr3_aa: CAISESISGNYEQYF
j_call: TRBJ2-7
clone_size: -
cdr3_length: 15
d_call: TRBD2
v_call: TRBV10-3

cdr3_nt: TGCGCCAGCAGCTTCTTGGGACTAGCGGGGACAACCACAGATACGCAGTATTTT
cdr3_aa: CASSFLGLAGTTTDTQYF
j_call: TRBJ2-3
clone_size: -
cdr3_length: 18
d_call: TRBD2
v_call: TRBV5-1

cdr3_nt: TGTGCCAGCAGCCAAGGTGACAGGGGACGTACTGAAGCTTTCTTT
cdr3_aa: CASSQGDRGRTEAFF
j_call: TRBJ1-1
clone_size: -
cdr3_length: 15
d_call: TRBD1
v_call: TRBV3-1/TRBV3-2

cdr3_nt: TGTGCCAGCAGAAAACAGGGCGCCACTGAAGCTTTCTTT
cdr3_aa: CASRKQGATEAFF
j_call: TRBJ1-1
clone_size: -
cdr3_length: 13
d_call: -
v_call: TRBV6-4

cdr3_nt: TGTGCCACCAGCAGAGACGAAGTGACAGGGCCTGACAATGAGCAGTTCTTC
cdr3_aa: CATSRDEVTGPDNEQFF
j_call: TRBJ2-1
clone_size: once
cdr3_length: 17
d_call: TRBD1
v_call: TRBV15

cdr3_nt: TGTGCCACCAAAAGGGACTTGCAAGAGACCCAGTACTTC
cdr3_aa: CATKRDLQETQYF
j_call: TRBJ2-5
clone_size: -
cdr3_length: 13
d_call: -
v_call: TRBV15

cdr3_nt: TGTGCCAGCAGTCATCGACCGGGACAGGGACTCAATGAGCAGTTCTTC
cdr3_aa: CASSHRPGQGLNEQFF
j_call: TRBJ2-1
clone_size: -
cdr3_length: 16
d_call: TRBD1
v_call: TRBV28

cdr3_nt: TGTGCCAGCAGCTCTGGAGGGGGGGGTCGGTATTTT
cdr3_aa: CASSSGGGGRYF
j_call: TRBJ2-3
clone_size: -
cdr3_length: 12
d_call: -
v_call: TRBV11-3

cdr3_nt: TGTGCCAGCAGCCAGAGGGGACTAGCGGACAATGAGCAGTTCTTC
cdr3_aa: CASSQRGLADNEQFF
j_call: TRBJ2-1
clone_size: -
cdr3_length: 15
d_call: TRBD2
v_call: TRBV28